The 11 T cell receptor beta chains given below trace back to one sample, sequenced in a study of T cells after yellow fever vaccination. One entry per CDR3 protein, called by TCRdb with MiXCR from the 5' RACE reads. The table shows 1,200 or so distinct CDR3 sequences, with over 9.5% occurring only once. The material sequenced was CD8+ T cells binding an NS4B(214-222) dextramer, sorted from PBMCs, taken around 3 weeks after the first yellow fever vaccination. Receptors were obtained from a man aged 18-30 years who received the YFV17D yellow fever vaccine.

This chain links TRBV5-6 with TRBJ2-2; a weak D match, TRBD2 (6 bases). This CDR3 comprises 13 residues. CDR1 and CDR2 (germline): SGHDT, YYEEEE. Trimming left V 7 bases short and J 7 bases short, with 14 bases between. Here the CDR3 DNA reads TGTGCCAGCGGCCTCGGGGGAATCGGGGAGCTGTTTTTT. It translates to CASGLGGIGELFF.

Judged by abundance, this clonotype is medium-sized (0.01 to 0.1%). This chain uses TRBV6-5 with TRBJ1-2, with 8 bases lining up with TRBD1. Germline CDR1 reads MNHEY; CDR2 reads SVGAGI. The trim removed 5 bases at V and 8 bases at J, leaving 13 bases unmatched. The CDR3 is 15 amino acids. The CDR3 loop reads CASSIQGAQAEGYTF. CDR3 nucleotide sequence: TGTGCCAGCAGTATCCAGGGGGCGCAGGCGGAGGGCTACACCTTC.

Relative to its sample, this clonotype is medium-sized. The chain links TRBV12-3 or TRBV12-4 to TRBJ1-2; 10 nucleotides agree with TRBD1. The V gene end was trimmed by 4 bases and the J gene end by 4 bases; junction bases not matched to a gene: 6. There are 15 residues in the CDR3. CDR3 nucleotide sequence: TGTGCCAGCAGTTGGACCGGGACAGGGGCCTATGGCTACACCTTC. It specifies CASSWTGTGAYGYTF.

This clonotype came up many times. This sequence joins TRBV6-5 and TRBJ1-2; 7 nucleotides match TRBD1. The germline V gene encodes CDR1 MNHEY and CDR2 SVGAGI. CDR3 length: 15 amino acids. The J segment lost 4 bases and the V segment lost 5 bases, leaving 10 bases of the junction unmatched. The CDR3 DNA reads TGTGCCAGCAGTCCTTCGTCCCAGGGGGGCTATGGCTACACCTTC. Its protein product is CASSPSSQGGYGYTF.

This clonotype was picked up a small number of times. V and J are TRBV15 and TRBJ2-7; D call uncertain. From germline, CDR1 is LNHNV and CDR2 YYDKDF (reference sequence). The CDR3 loop spans 13 amino acids. V lost 1 base and J 1 base, leaving 5 bases between the germline ends. The CDR3 spells CATSRGPSYEQYF. CDR3 nucleotides: TGTGCCACCAGCAGAGGCCCTTCCTACGAGCAGTACTTC.

This clonotype is deemed medium-sized. The CDR3 sequence is CASSATGAYEQYF. CDR3 coding DNA: TGCGCCAGCAGTGCTACGGGTGCCTACGAGCAGTACTTC. The chain has TRBV10-2 and TRBJ2-7; no reliable D call. The CDR3 runs 13 residues. Looked up from germline, CDR1 is WSHSY and CDR2 is SAAADI. V was pared by 4 bases and J by 2 bases, with 9 bases between.

This clonotype was seen ten or more times. The chain has TRBV11-1 and TRBJ2-7; TRBD1 might be the D (5 bases). V lost 5 bases, J lost 3 bases, and 11 bases lay in between. The CDR3 runs 13 residues. Germline assignment: CDR1 SGHAT and CDR2 FQDESV (reference sequence). CDR3 region: CASSGAGGYEQYV. In nucleotides, the CDR3 is TGTGCCAGCAGCGGGGCCGGTGGCTACGAGCAGTACGTC.

This clonotype is categorized as medium-sized. The chain recombines TRBV12-3 or TRBV12-4 with TRBJ2-1, with 10 bases fitting TRBD1. The CDR3 has 14 amino acids. Trimming took 2 bases from V and 8 from J; bases not matched to a gene: 3. The CDR3 is CASSLRQGADEQFF. Written as DNA, the CDR3 is TGTGCCAGCAGTTTAAGACAGGGGGCCGATGAGCAGTTCTTC.

In regard to this clonotype: At one of its ends the junction is not consistent with the germline gene, which may arise from a read error. V gene TRBV4-2 combines with J gene TRBJ2-2; D possibly matches TRBD1 or TRBD2 (6 bases each). The CDR3 length is 13 residues. In germline, CDR1 is LGHNA, CDR2 YNFKEQ. CDR3: CARGPGGTWELFF. CDR3 bases: TGTGCCAGGGGCCCCGGGGGCACCTGGGAGCTGTTTTTT.

The sample holds many counts of this clonotype. Here the CDR3 reads CASSLSLGGKGETQYF. In DNA, the CDR3 is TGTGCCAGCAGCTTATCCCTTGGTGGGAAAGGGGAGACCCAGTACTTC. The V gene is TRBV13, the J gene TRBJ2-5; no definite D call. The V and J ends lost 2 bases and 5 bases respectively, with 18 bases between them. This CDR3 region has 16 residues. CDR1 is PRHDT and CDR2 is FYEKMQ in the germline V gene (reference sequence).

Within the sample, this clonotype is medium-sized (0.01 to 0.1%). The J gene is TRBJ2-7, the V gene TRBV27, with D perhaps matching TRBD1 or TRBD2 (6 bases each). V was clipped by 6 bases and J by 9 bases, with 27 bases between them. Looked up from germline, CDR1 is MNHEY and CDR2 is SMNVEV (reference sequence). The CDR3 runs to 16 residues. Written as DNA, the CDR3 is TGTGCCAGCAGCCCCGCCACGTTGGGGGCGACCGGGGGGCAGTACTTC. As protein: CASSPATLGATGGQYF.